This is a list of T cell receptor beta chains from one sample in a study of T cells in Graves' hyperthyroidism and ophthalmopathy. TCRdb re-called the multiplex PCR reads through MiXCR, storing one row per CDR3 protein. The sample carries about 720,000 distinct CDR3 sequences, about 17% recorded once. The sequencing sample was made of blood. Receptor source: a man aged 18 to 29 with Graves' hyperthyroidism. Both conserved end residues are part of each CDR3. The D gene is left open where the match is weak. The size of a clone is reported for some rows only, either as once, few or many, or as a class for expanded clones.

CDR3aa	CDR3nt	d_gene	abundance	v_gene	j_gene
CASSQEGPPSTDTQYF	TGCGCCAGCAGCCAAGAGGGACCGCCTAGCACAGATACGCAGTATTTT	.	.	TRBV4-1	TRBJ2-3
CASSLAPGSGGTYEQYF	TGTGCCAGCAGCTTAGCGCCCGGAAGCGGGGGAACCTACGAGCAGTACTTC	TRBD2	many	TRBV7-9	TRBJ2-7
CASSYSALGTEAFF	TGTGCCAGCAGTTACTCGGCCCTCGGAACTGAAGCTTTCTTT	.	few	TRBV6-2/TRBV6-3	TRBJ1-1
CASSGTAGGVPFGYTF	TGTGCCAGCAGTGGAACCGCCGGCGGAGTGCCGTTCGGCTACACCTTC	.	many	TRBV28	TRBJ1-2
CAWRPPGGGQPQHF	TGTGCCTGGAGACCCCCAGGGGGCGGGCAGCCCCAGCATTTT	TRBD1	.	TRBV30	TRBJ1-5
CASSSNLYNEQFF	TGTGCCAGCAGTTCCAACCTCTACAATGAGCAGTTCTTC	.	few	TRBV28	TRBJ2-1
CASSPSQGNEQYF	TGTGCCAGCTCACCCTCACAGGGTAACGAGCAGTACTTC	.	.	TRBV18	TRBJ2-7
CASRQGPSLYEQYF	TGTGCCAGCAGACAGGGCCCCAGCCTCTACGAGCAGTACTTC	.	.	TRBV28	TRBJ2-7
CASIPTRAGGYEQYF	TGTGCCAGCATCCCAACCCGAGCGGGAGGCTACGAGCAGTACTTC	TRBD2	many	TRBV28	TRBJ2-7
CASSQLGRGTYEQYF	TGTGCCAGCAGCCAGCTGGGGCGGGGGACCTACGAGCAGTACTTC	TRBD2	.	TRBV14	TRBJ2-7
CASTPLAGYEQYF	TGTGCCAGCACCCCACTAGCGGGATACGAGCAGTACTTC	TRBD2	.	TRBV28	TRBJ2-7
CASSQLKGAYNEQFF	TGCGCCAGCAGCCAGCTCAAAGGGGCATACAATGAGCAGTTCTTC	.	.	TRBV4-1	TRBJ2-1
CATSPLGGTEAFF	TGTGCCACCAGTCCCCTCGGGGGCACTGAAGCTTTCTTT	.	many	TRBV24-1	TRBJ1-1
CASNPRRSYNEQFF	TGTGCCAGCAACCCGCGGAGGTCCTACAATGAGCAGTTCTTC	.	many	TRBV12-3/TRBV12-4	TRBJ2-1
CASSQRGPYGYTF	TGTGCCAGCAGCCAGAGGGGACCCTATGGCTACACCTTC	.	.	TRBV11-2	TRBJ1-2
CASSLKRPAGSIYNEQFF	TGTGCCAGCAGCTTAAAACGACCAGCGGGAAGCATTTACAATGAGCAGTTCTTC	TRBD2	many	TRBV7-3	TRBJ2-1
CASSLAPPGQGNTEAFF	TGCGCCAGCAGCTTGGCCCCCCCGGGACAGGGGAACACTGAAGCTTTCTTT	TRBD1	.	TRBV5-1	TRBJ1-1
CASGLVKEGLGRYNEQLF	TGTGCTAGTGGTTTGGTAAAGGAGGGACTGGGGCGTTACAATGAGCAGCTCTTC	.	.	TRBV12-5	TRBJ2-1
CASSSWGQGGETQYF	TGTGCCAGCAGCTCCTGGGGACAGGGAGGAGAGACCCAGTACTTC	TRBD1	.	TRBV14	TRBJ2-5